Listed below are T cell receptor beta chains from one sample, sequenced in a study of blood T cell repertoires in COVID-19. TCRdb's table, derived via immunoSEQ multiplex PCR, lists solely in-frame clones and lacks some. The data show approximately 260,000 clones, just under 90% seen once. Sequenced input: peripheral blood. All receptors derive from a woman aged 40 to 50 with acute or convalescent COVID-19. CDR3s include the opening cysteine and the closing phenylalanine or tryptophan. The order of the fields is V gene, J gene, D gene, CDR3 DNA, CDR3 protein. A D gene is named only where the DNA matches it firmly.

v_gene: TRBV7-6
j_gene: TRBJ1-1
d_gene: TRBD1
CDR3nt: TGTGCCAGCAGCTTAGAAGGACAGGGGAGCACTGAAGCTTTCTTT
CDR3aa: CASSLEGQGSTEAFF

v_gene: TRBV2
j_gene: TRBJ1-6
d_gene: NA
CDR3nt: TGTGCCAGCAGGGACAGTTCACCCCTCCACTTT
CDR3aa: CASRDSSPLHF

v_gene: TRBV7-8
j_gene: TRBJ2-2
d_gene: NA
CDR3nt: TGTGCCAGCAGCTACGTGGGCCGGATCGGGGAGCTGTTTTTT
CDR3aa: CASSYVGRIGELFF

v_gene: TRBV24-1
j_gene: TRBJ1-2
d_gene: TRBD1
CDR3nt: TGTGCCACCAGTGATTCCCGCCTACAGGGGGGAGCTAACTATGGCTACACCTTC
CDR3aa: CATSDSRLQGGANYGYTF

v_gene: TRBV5-1
j_gene: TRBJ2-3
d_gene: TRBD2
CDR3nt: TGCGCCAGCAGCCCAGCTCCGTCCCGGGGGGACCCAGATACGCAGTATTTT
CDR3aa: CASSPAPSRGDPDTQYF

v_gene: TRBV19
j_gene: TRBJ2-2
d_gene: TRBD2
CDR3nt: TGTGCCAGCCAAACTAGCGGGTCGAACACCGGGGAGCTGTTTTTT
CDR3aa: CASQTSGSNTGELFF

v_gene: TRBV29-1
j_gene: TRBJ1-2
d_gene: TRBD1
CDR3nt: TGCAGCGTTGACAAACCGGGACAGGGAAGAAAAGGCTACACCTTC
CDR3aa: CSVDKPGQGRKGYTF

v_gene: TRBV9
j_gene: TRBJ2-1
d_gene: TRBD2
CDR3nt: TGTGCCAGCAGCGCGCCCAGAAGCGGGGGGCAGGGTGAGCAGTTCTTC
CDR3aa: CASSAPRSGGQGEQFF

v_gene: TRBV5-6
j_gene: TRBJ2-3
d_gene: NA
CDR3nt: TGTGCCAGCAGCTATAGCGGAGTTGCCCTGGATACGCAGTATTTT
CDR3aa: CASSYSGVALDTQYF

v_gene: TRBV7-3
j_gene: TRBJ2-2
d_gene: NA
CDR3nt: TGTGCCAGCAGCTCGGGAGCTCAAGAATGGGACACCGGGGAGCTGTTTTTT
CDR3aa: CASSSGAQEWDTGELFF

v_gene: TRBV6-5
j_gene: TRBJ2-1
d_gene: NA
CDR3nt: TGTGCCAGCAGCCGTACAGGGAATCCCTACAATGAGCAGTTCTTC
CDR3aa: CASSRTGNPYNEQFF

v_gene: TRBV19
j_gene: TRBJ2-1
d_gene: TRBD1
CDR3nt: TGTGCCAGTAGTGTTCCCGGGACAGGGGCCTACAATGAGCAGTTCTTC
CDR3aa: CASSVPGTGAYNEQFF

v_gene: TRBV5-5
j_gene: TRBJ1-4
d_gene: TRBD1
CDR3nt: TGTGCCAGCAGCTCCTGGCCAGGGACAGATGAAAAACTGTTTTTT
CDR3aa: CASSSWPGTDEKLFF

v_gene: TRBV7-8
j_gene: TRBJ2-5
d_gene: NA
CDR3nt: TGTGCCTCTGGACGGGGGGAGACCCAGTACTTC
CDR3aa: CASGRGETQYF

v_gene: TRBV19
j_gene: TRBJ1-1
d_gene: TRBD1
CDR3nt: TGTGCCAGTAGTATTCACCCGGACAGGGGGTACACTGAAGCTTTCTTT
CDR3aa: CASSIHPDRGYTEAFF

v_gene: TRBV6-2/TRBV6-3
j_gene: TRBJ2-2
d_gene: NA
CDR3nt: TGTGCCAGCAGTGGGGGCCCGAGGGAGCTGTTTTTT
CDR3aa: CASSGGPRELFF

v_gene: TRBV4-1
j_gene: TRBJ1-1
d_gene: NA
CDR3nt: TGCGCCAGCAGCGACCACAGGGCTACTGAAGCTTTCTTT
CDR3aa: CASSDHRATEAFF

v_gene: TRBV27
j_gene: TRBJ1-2
d_gene: NA
CDR3nt: TGTGCCAGCAGTTTCGGGGGGGGGTATGGCTACACCTTC
CDR3aa: CASSFGGGYGYTF

v_gene: TRBV6-5
j_gene: TRBJ1-2
d_gene: NA
CDR3nt: TGTGCCAGCAGGTCATACAGTGGCTACACCTTC
CDR3aa: CASRSYSGYTF

v_gene: TRBV5-1
j_gene: TRBJ1-2
d_gene: NA
CDR3nt: TGCGCCAGCAGCCCTCAAGGACGGCCGGGGAACTATGGCTACACCTTC
CDR3aa: CASSPQGRPGNYGYTF

v_gene: TRBV19
j_gene: TRBJ2-3
d_gene: NA
CDR3nt: TGTGCCAGTAGTATGGACAGCTACACAGATACGCAGTATTTT
CDR3aa: CASSMDSYTDTQYF

v_gene: TRBV5-1
j_gene: TRBJ1-1
d_gene: NA
CDR3nt: TGCGCCAGCAGCTTACAGGACCCAATGAACACTGAAGCTTTCTTT
CDR3aa: CASSLQDPMNTEAFF

v_gene: TRBV11-2
j_gene: TRBJ1-1
d_gene: NA
CDR3nt: TGTGCCAGCCAGGGATCTGAAGCTTTCTTT
CDR3aa: CASQGSEAFF

v_gene: TRBV9
j_gene: TRBJ1-6
d_gene: NA
CDR3nt: TGTGCCAGCAGCGGTTGGGGGGGGGACTTCTCACCCCTCCACTTT
CDR3aa: CASSGWGGDFSPLHF

v_gene: TRBV5-1
j_gene: TRBJ2-3
d_gene: TRBD1
CDR3nt: TGCGCCAGCAGCCAAAGACAGGGGGCTGGCACAGATACGCAGTATTTT
CDR3aa: CASSQRQGAGTDTQYF

v_gene: TRBV5-1
j_gene: TRBJ1-3
d_gene: NA
CDR3nt: TGCGCCAGCAGCCAGGGACATCCTCGGGGATACACCATATATTTT
CDR3aa: CASSQGHPRGYTIYF

v_gene: TRBV10-3
j_gene: TRBJ2-5
d_gene: TRBD2
CDR3nt: TGTGCCATCAGTCAAGGACTAGCGGGGGGGCAAGAGACCCAGTACTTC
CDR3aa: CAISQGLAGGQETQYF

v_gene: TRBV12-3/TRBV12-4
j_gene: TRBJ1-1
d_gene: NA
CDR3nt: TGTGCCAGCAGTTTAGCAGGACAGTCTGAAGCTTTCTTT
CDR3aa: CASSLAGQSEAFF